Presented here are 4 T cell receptor beta chains from one specimen sequenced in a study of blood T cells in healthy people across ages. The authors ran a second PCR of about 6 to 11 cycles using a sample-barcoded 5' primer and a J-beta primer mix. Each CDR3 protein gets one entry after TCRdb re-called the 5' RACE reads with MiXCR. The sample has about 1.1 million distinct CDR3 sequences; 35% to 40% are singletons. The sequenced sample consisted of blood. The receptors derive from a man aged 18 to 29 in good health.

The chain uses TRBV5-1 and TRBJ1-1, with a weak D call TRBD1 (5 bases). V dropped 1 base and J dropped 8 bases, with 12 bases sitting between them. CDR1 is SGHRS and CDR2 is YFSETQ in the germline V gene. This CDR3 is 13 amino acids long. The CDR3 coding sequence is TGCGCCAGCAGCTTGACAGGCGGAGGGGAAGCTTTCTTT. It specifies CASSLTGGGEAFF.

DNA for the CDR3: TGCAGTGCTAGACGGGTAGCTGGAAACACCATATATTTT. Protein: CSARRVAGNTIYF. The chain employs TRBV20-1 and TRBJ1-3; D unresolved. The length of the CDR3 is 13 residues. V was shortened by 2 bases and J by 2 bases, with 7 bases between the two germline ends. Germline V CDR1 and CDR2: DFQATT, SNEGSKA (reference sequence).

Concerning this clonotype: At one end the junction does not follow the germline gene, possibly because of a read error. This chain joins TRBV29-1 and TRBJ2-4; D assignment may be TRBD1 or TRBD2 (6 bases each). Germline loops: CDR1 SQVTM, CDR2 ANQGSEA. This CDR3 comprises 16 residues. Here the CDR3 reads CSAELGGSLAKNIQYF. CDR3 sequence (DNA): TGCAGCGCTGAATTAGGGGGGAGTTTAGCCAAAAACATTCAGTACTTC.

In this sample, this clonotype turned up a few times. The chain combines TRBV5-1 with TRBJ1-2; no definite D call. The CDR3 runs 15 residues. CDR1 and CDR2 from the germline V gene are SGHRS and YFSETQ. Trimming left V 0 bases short and J 5 bases short, with 14 bases between. The chain's CDR3 is CASSLGPDGGYGYTF. In DNA form, the CDR3 reads TGCGCCAGCAGCTTGGGGCCGGATGGAGGATATGGCTACACCTTC.